The 16 T cell receptor beta chains presented below share a single source sample, sequenced in a study of graft-versus-host responses after intestinal transplantation. The antigens these receptors bind are not known. Here immunoSEQ multiplex PCR was the method, and the copy in TCRdb shows in-frame clones only, minus some. This sample yields tens of thousands of clones, of which more than 70% are seen a single time; 2.5% belongs to the top ten. The sequencing used unstimulated CD8+ T cells sorted from spleen or lymph node cells, collected before intestinal transplant. The receptors shown here come from a human donor who received an intestinal transplant.

This clone has just a few counts. V is TRBV6-1 and J is TRBJ2-2; TRBD1 agrees at 7 bases. After removal of 7 bases from V and 3 bases from J, the junction contained 2 bases not matched to a gene. Germline CDR1 and CDR2: MNHNS and SASEGT. The CDR3 has 13 amino acids. CDR3 in DNA: TGTGCCAGCACAACAGGGGACACCGGGGAGCTGTTTTTT. Its protein is CASTTGDTGELFF.

The chain combines TRBV6-4 with TRBJ2-3; 8 bases match TRBD2. Germline CDR1 and CDR2: MRHNA and SNTAGT. V lost 4 bases and J lost 1; bases outside the gene matches: 4. This CDR3 is built from 15 residues. The CDR3 bases are TGTGCCAGCAGTGCGGAAGCGGGGGGCACAGATACGCAGTATTTT. Translation gives CASSAEAGGTDTQYF.

This chain links TRBV21-1 with TRBJ1-1; the table calls TRBD1, which could not be checked here. TRBV21-1 is an annotated pseudogene. The CDR3 loop spans 14 amino acids. CDR3 DNA: TGTGCCAGCGGGACCCTACAGGGGTACACTGAAGCTTTCTTT. This sequence encodes CASGTLQGYTEAFF.

This clone was found once. The gene calls are TRBV5-3 and TRBJ1-2; no firm D call. TRBV5-3 is identified as an open reading frame with a role that is uncertain. V shed 6 bases and J shed 9 bases, with 12 bases lying between them. The CDR3 sequence is 11 residues long. The CDR3 sequence is CARIGGARYTF. CDR3 coding DNA: TGTGCCAGAATCGGCGGCGCCCGCTACACCTTC.

This chain joins TRBV4-2 and TRBJ2-1; 9 nucleotides align to TRBD1. The germline V gene encodes CDR1 LGHNA and CDR2 YNFKEQ. The CDR3 length is 16 residues. V lost 3 bases, J lost 7 bases, and 10 bases stayed unmatched. The CDR3 region is CASSHGPGQGGNEQFF. DNA of the CDR3: TGTGCCAGCAGCCATGGACCGGGACAGGGAGGGAATGAGCAGTTCTTC.

J is TRBJ1-2 and V is TRBV10-3, with a weak D call TRBD1 (6 bases). V lost 3 bases, J lost 4 bases, and 15 bases lay in between. This CDR3 has 15 residues. The germline gives CDR1 ENHRY, CDR2 SYGVKD. The CDR3 reads CAISEGGGLIYGYTF. The CDR3 bases are TGTGCCATCAGTGAAGGGGGGGGCCTAATCTATGGCTACACCTTC.

Only a few counts were recorded for this clone. This chain connects TRBV11-2 to TRBJ2-1; 11 positions match TRBD1. The V gene end was trimmed by 6 bases and the J gene end by 7 bases; junction bases not matched to a gene: 11. The CDR3 runs to 16 residues. Germline V gene lookup returns CDR1 SGHAT and CDR2 FQNNGV. CDR3 bases: TGTGCCAGCAGGCCGCTGGACAGGGGGCATGTGAATGAGCAGTTCTTC. Translation gives CASRPLDRGHVNEQFF. Based on the CDR3 plus reference TRBV11-2 and TRBJ2-1, the full variable domain is EAGVAQSPRYKIIEKRQSVAFWCNPISGHATLYWYQQILGQGPKLLIQFQNNGVVDDSQLPKDRFSAERLKGVDSTLKIQPAKLEDSAVYLCASRPLDRGHVNEQFFGPGTRLTVL.

The rearrangement joins TRBV5-6 to TRBJ2-2, with 8 bases lining up with TRBD1. The CDR3 has 18 amino acids. The trim removed 4 bases at V and 4 bases at J, leaving 15 bases unmatched. The germline gives CDR1 SGHDT, CDR2 YYEEEE. The CDR3 DNA sequence: TGTGCCAGCAGCGCACCCAAATTGGACAGGGTGGGCACCGGGGAGCTGTTTTTT. It is translated as CASSAPKLDRVGTGELFF. Full variable domain (remainder filled in from reference TRBV5-6 and TRBJ2-2): DAGVTQSPTHLIKTRGQQVTLRCSPKSGHDTVSWYQQALGQGPQFIFQYYEEEERQRGNFPDRFSGHQFPNYSSELNVNALLLGDSALYLCASSAPKLDRVGTGELFFGEGSRLTVL.

The rearrangement uses TRBV5-1 and TRBJ2-5, with TRBD1 matching over 8 bases. Germline V CDR1 and CDR2: SGHRS, YFSETQ. Trimming removed 3 bases from V and 3 bases from J; junction bases left unmatched: 10. This CDR3 is 16 amino acids long. In DNA, the CDR3 is TGCGCCAGCAGCTGGCCCAAGGGACAGGTAAAAGAGACCCAGTACTTC. Encoded protein: CASSWPKGQVKETQYF.

J is TRBJ2-5 and V is TRBV30; 10 bases are shared with TRBD1. Germline V lookup: CDR1 GTSNPN, CDR2 SVGIG (reference sequence). V was clipped by 1 base and J by 5 bases; unmatched bases: 10. This CDR3 region has 16 residues. CDR3 nucleotide sequence: TGTGCCTGGAGTGGACCCCGACAGGGGGCAAGGGAGACCCAGTACTTC. Amino acids: CAWSGPRQGARETQYF.

This chain uses TRBV7-6 with TRBJ2-1; 10 nucleotides line up with TRBD2. Germline loops: CDR1 SGHVS, CDR2 FNYEAQ. J was trimmed by 8 bases and V by 3 bases; bases with no gene match: 4. CDR3 length: 14 amino acids. In DNA, the CDR3 is TGTGCCAGCAGCTTCGAGCGGGGGGGTCATGAGCAGTTCTTC. Its translation is CASSFERGGHEQFF.

The J gene is TRBJ2-7, the V gene TRBV4-1, with D possibly being TRBD1 (6 bases). Germline CDR1 and CDR2: MGHRA and YSYEKL. The ends were cut back, 4 bases at V and 2 bases at J, with 15 bases in the middle. The CDR3 totals 15 residues. This chain's CDR3 is CASSPQQGGAYEQYF. CDR3 in DNA: TGCGCCAGCAGCCCACAACAGGGTGGGGCCTACGAGCAGTACTTC.

The chain employs TRBV10-3 and TRBJ1-1; D unresolved. Between the trimmed V and J ends, which lost 6 bases and 3 bases, there was a span of 11 bases. Germline V gene lookup returns CDR1 ENHRY and CDR2 SYGVKD. This CDR3 contains 13 residues. CDR3 in amino acids: CAISPGQYTEAFF. CDR3 bases: TGTGCCATCAGCCCTGGCCAGTACACTGAAGCTTTCTTT.

V gene TRBV30 combines with J gene TRBJ1-5; possibly TRBD1 for D (6 bases). With 0 bases removed from V and 11 bases from J, the gap between germline ends came to 8 bases. There are 11 residues in the CDR3. Germline loops: CDR1 GTSNPN, CDR2 SVGIG (reference sequence). DNA of the CDR3: TGTGCCTGGAGTGTAGACAGGACCCAGCATTTT. Protein product: CAWSVDRTQHF.

The chain combines TRBV7-6 with TRBJ2-7; perhaps TRBD1 as D (6 bases). Germline CDR1 SGHVS, CDR2 FNYEAQ. Trimming removed 4 bases at V and 3 bases at J, with 19 bases between. This CDR3 has 16 residues. The CDR3 is CASSSGQGQRGYEQYF. For the CDR3, the DNA is TGTGCCAGCAGCTCGGGACAAGGTCAAAGGGGCTACGAGCAGTACTTC.

The chain links TRBV29-1 to TRBJ1-5, with a tentative D call TRBD1 (6 bases). The CDR3 runs to 14 residues. Germline V CDR1 and CDR2: SQVTM, ANQGSEA. The V gene lost 6 bases and the J gene lost 4 bases, with 16 bases spanning the gap. The CDR3 sequence: CSVSAGQGNQPQHF. CDR3 DNA: TGCAGCGTCTCGGCGGGCCAGGGGAATCAGCCCCAGCATTTT. Together with reference TRBV29-1 and TRBJ1-5, the CDR3 gives the full variable domain: SAVISQKPSRDICQRGTSLTIQCQVDSQVTMMFWYRQQPGQSLTLIATANQGSEATYESGFVIDKFPISRPNLTFSTLTVSNMSPEDSSIYLCSVSAGQGNQPQHFGDGTRLSIL.